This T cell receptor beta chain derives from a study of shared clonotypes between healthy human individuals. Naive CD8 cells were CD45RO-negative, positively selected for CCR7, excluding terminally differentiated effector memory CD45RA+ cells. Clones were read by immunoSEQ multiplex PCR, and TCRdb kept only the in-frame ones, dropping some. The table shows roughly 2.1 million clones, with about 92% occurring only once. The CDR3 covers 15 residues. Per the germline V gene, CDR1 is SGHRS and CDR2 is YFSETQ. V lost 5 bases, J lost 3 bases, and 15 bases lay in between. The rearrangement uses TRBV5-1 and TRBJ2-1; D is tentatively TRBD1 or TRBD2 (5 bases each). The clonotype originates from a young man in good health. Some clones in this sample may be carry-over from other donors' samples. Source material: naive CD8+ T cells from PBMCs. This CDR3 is CASRAPGPHYNEQFF. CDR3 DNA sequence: TGCGCCAGCAGGGCTCCGGGACCACACTACAATGAGCAGTTCTTC.